What follows are 25 T cell receptor beta chains derived from one specimen sequenced in a study of blood T cell repertoires in COVID-19. Clones were sequenced by immunoSEQ multiplex PCR, and TCRdb holds only the in-frame ones, with some missing. Of 100,000 or so clones in the sample, over 75% were seen once. Material for sequencing was peripheral blood. Every receptor here comes from an elderly woman with acute or convalescent COVID-19.

This clone was recorded once. The chain employs TRBV29-1 and TRBJ1-2, with D tentatively TRBD1 (6 bases). Per the germline V gene, CDR1 is SQVTM and CDR2 is ANQGSEA. V lost 0 bases and J 7 bases, leaving 21 bases between the germline ends. The CDR3 runs 16 residues. In DNA, the CDR3 is TGCAGCGTTGAAGATCGGAGTCCGGGGGGGCTTTCTGGCTACACCTTC. It translates to CSVEDRSPGGLSGYTF.

The J gene is TRBJ1-1, the V gene TRBV7-9; the match to TRBD1 covers 7 bases. From germline, CDR1 is SEHNR and CDR2 FQNEAQ (reference sequence). This CDR3 comprises 15 residues. The ends lost 0 bases at V and 0 bases at J; junction bases unmatched: 1. The CDR3 bases are TGTGCCAGCAGCTTAGCAGGGGGCTTGAACACTGAAGCTTTCTTT. It encodes CASSLAGGLNTEAFF.

The chain is built from TRBV18 and TRBJ2-5, with 7 nucleotides matching TRBD2. Trimming at V came to 2 bases and at J to 9 bases, leaving 15 bases not matched to a gene. Germline V gives CDR1 KGHSH, CDR2 LQKENI. CDR3 length: 16 amino acids. The DNA for the CDR3 is TGTGCCAGCTCACCAGAATGGCCAAGCTGGGGGGGGGCCCAGTACTTC. Translating gives CASSPEWPSWGGAQYF. Looking up the rest from reference TRBV18 and TRBJ2-5 gives the full variable domain: NAGVMQNPRHLVRRRGQEARLRCSPMKGHSHVYWYRQLPEEGLKFMVYLQKENIIDESGMPKERFSAEFPKEGPSILRIQQVVRGDSAAYFCASSPEWPSWGGAQYFGPGTRLLVL.

The V gene is TRBV7-3, the J gene TRBJ2-1; 10 nucleotides line up with TRBD2. Germline-derived CDR1 and CDR2 are SGHTA and FQGTGA. V gave up 0 bases and J gave up 4 bases; unmatched junction bases: 3. CDR3 length equals 16 residues. The CDR3 DNA sequence: TGTGCCAGCAGCTTAACTAGCGGGGGGACATACAATGAGCAGTTCTTC. Protein sequence: CASSLTSGGTYNEQFF. The complete variable domain, with remaining parts taken from reference TRBV7-3 and TRBJ2-1, reads GAGVSQTPSNKVTEKGKYVELRCDPISGHTALYWYRQSLGQGPEFLIYFQGTGAADDSGLPNDRFFAVRPEGSVSTLKIQRTERGDSAVYLCASSLTSGGTYNEQFFGPGTRLTVL.

This chain links TRBV5-1 with TRBJ1-6; 10 nucleotides agree with TRBD1. V trimming: 4 bases; J trimming: 7 bases; junction bases outside the gene matches: 8. The CDR3 sequence is 16 residues long. Germline lookup yields CDR1 SGHRS and CDR2 YFSETQ. CDR3 sequence (DNA): TGCGCCAGCAGCGTACCCCGACAGGGGGCGAATTCACCCCTCCACTTT. Its translation is CASSVPRQGANSPLHF. The full variable domain, rest sourced from reference TRBV5-1 and TRBJ1-6, is KAGVTQTPRYLIKTRGQQVTLSCSPISGHRSVSWYQQTPGQGLQFLFEYFSETQRNKGNFPGRFSGRQFSNSRSEMNVSTLELGDSALYLCASSVPRQGANSPLHFGNGTRLTVT.

This CDR3 reads CASSFTGGTSGNGEQYF. DNA of the CDR3: TGCGCCAGCAGCTTTACCGGCGGGACTAGCGGGAACGGCGAGCAGTACTTC. The chain joins TRBV5-1 to TRBJ2-7, with 13 bases lining up with TRBD2. Germline lookup yields CDR1 SGHRS and CDR2 YFSETQ. This CDR3 has 17 residues. Germline trimming cut 2 bases from V and 6 bases from J; bases unmatched to any gene: 11.

This chain joins TRBV10-3 and TRBJ2-7, with 12 positions matching TRBD2. The ends lost 7 bases at V and 4 bases at J; junction bases unmatched: 8. The CDR3 spans 15 residues. Germline lookup yields CDR1 ENHRY and CDR2 SYGVKD. The CDR3 sequence is CAIKKAGTSGYEQYF. The DNA for the CDR3 is TGTGCCATCAAAAAGGCCGGGACTAGCGGGTACGAGCAGTACTTC.

The V and J genes are TRBV27 and TRBJ1-2; 10 bases match TRBD1. The germline gives CDR1 MNHEY, CDR2 SMNVEV (reference sequence). Germline trimming cut 5 bases from V and 4 bases from J; bases unmatched to any gene: 4. The length of the CDR3 is 14 residues. The CDR3 region is CASSKTGGIYGYTF. DNA for the CDR3: TGTGCCAGCAGTAAGACAGGGGGCATCTATGGCTACACCTTC.

J is TRBJ2-1 and V is TRBV5-1; 12 nucleotides agree with TRBD2. CDR1 is SGHRS, CDR2 YFSETQ, per germline. The ends lost 0 bases at V and 5 bases at J; junction bases unmatched: 6. This CDR3 is 17 amino acids long. In DNA form, the CDR3 reads TGCGCCAGCAGCTTGGCAAAACTAGCGGGGGGCCACAATGAGCAGTTCTTC. Protein: CASSLAKLAGGHNEQFF.

V is TRBV7-9 and J is TRBJ1-4, with 8 bases matching TRBD1. V gave up 6 bases and J gave up 8 bases; unmatched junction bases: 8. The CDR3 spans 14 residues. Germline V gene lookup returns CDR1 SEHNR and CDR2 FQNEAQ (reference sequence). The CDR3 reads CASSTGGVWEKLFF. In DNA form, the CDR3 reads TGTGCCAGCAGTACAGGGGGAGTTTGGGAAAAACTGTTTTTT.

The chain employs TRBV5-1 and TRBJ2-4; 14 nucleotides match TRBD2. In germline, CDR1 is SGHRS, CDR2 YFSETQ. V lost 4 bases to trimming and J lost 6 bases; unmatched junction nucleotides: 12. CDR3 size: 18 residues. The CDR3 region has the DNA TGCGCCAGCAGCCCCAACCCGGGACTAGCGGGAGTAAGAAACATTCAGTACTTC. It yields the protein CASSPNPGLAGVRNIQYF.

This chain links TRBV19 with TRBJ2-3; 11 bases are a match to TRBD2. V was clipped by 6 bases and J by 1 base; unmatched bases: 3. Germline-derived CDR1 and CDR2 are LNHDA and SQIVND (reference sequence). The CDR3 is 15 residues long. DNA of the CDR3: TGTGCCAGTAGGAAACTAGCGGGGGGCACAGATACGCAGTATTTT. Its translation: CASRKLAGGTDTQYF.

This clone showed up just once. The V gene is TRBV18, the J gene TRBJ2-1; 9 bases agree with TRBD2. Trimming took 0 bases from V and 7 from J; bases not matched to a gene: 7. The CDR3 has 16 residues. The V gene's germline CDR1 is KGHSH and CDR2 LQKENI. CDR3 sequence reads: CASSPPAASGENEQFF. In nucleotides, the CDR3 is TGTGCCAGCTCACCACCGGCGGCTAGCGGGGAGAATGAGCAGTTCTTC.

J is TRBJ2-7 and V is TRBV7-9; no clear D. V lost 0 bases to trimming and J lost 2 bases, with 8 bases between them. The CDR3 is made up of 14 amino acids. Per the germline V gene, CDR1 is SEHNR and CDR2 is FQNEAQ (reference sequence). DNA for the CDR3: TGTGCCAGCAGCTTAGCGCTACCCCCCTACGAGCAGTACTTC. Its translation is CASSLALPPYEQYF.

This clone was counted once. Sequence at one end of the junction differs from germline and may be a read error. The sample holds other DNA sequences that translate to the same CDR3. The chain carries TRBV2 and TRBJ2-7; tentatively, D is TRBD2 (5 bases). Germline CDR1 and CDR2: SNHLY and FYNNEI. This CDR3 contains 11 residues. The CDR3 protein is CASSSDGEQYF. Here the CDR3 DNA reads TGTGCCAGCAGTTCTGACGGGGAGCAGTACTTT.

V gene TRBV19 combines with J gene TRBJ1-5, with 8 bases identical to TRBD1. V lost 0 bases, J lost 2 bases, and 6 bases stayed unmatched. CDR1 is LNHDA and CDR2 is SQIVND in the germline V gene (reference sequence). This CDR3 has 17 amino acids. CDR3 sequence: CASSIDHGTGGNQPQHF. The CDR3 region has the DNA TGTGCCAGTAGTATAGATCACGGGACAGGCGGCAATCAGCCCCAGCATTTT.

This clone showed up just a few times. The chain uses TRBV30 and TRBJ2-7, with 9 bases matching TRBD2. Germline loops: CDR1 GTSNPN, CDR2 SVGIG (reference sequence). The CDR3 spans 15 residues. V lost 0 bases to trimming and J lost 7 bases; unmatched junction nucleotides: 10. The CDR3 DNA reads TGTGCCTGGAGTGTACTCGGGACTAGCTTGAAGGAGCAGTACTTC. Its translation is CAWSVLGTSLKEQYF.

The rearrangement links TRBV11-2 to TRBJ1-2; TRBD1 matches 9 bases. CDR1 and CDR2 (germline): SGHAT, FQNNGV. The CDR3 totals 16 residues. The V gene end was trimmed by 5 bases and the J gene end by 4 bases; junction bases not matched to a gene: 11. The CDR3 coding sequence is TGTGCCAGCAGCCCCACACGGGACAGGGTTTTCTATGGCTACACCTTC. It codes for CASSPTRDRVFYGYTF.

The V and J genes are TRBV5-1 and TRBJ2-3; tentative D call: TRBD1 (6 bases). CDR1 and CDR2 from the germline V gene are SGHRS and YFSETQ. This CDR3 region has 14 residues. The germline V and J ends were trimmed by 4 bases and 6 bases, with 15 bases remaining between them. CDR3 region: CASSPLRGRDTQYF. In DNA, the CDR3 is TGCGCCAGCAGCCCACTCAGGGGCAGGGATACGCAGTATTTT.

There are a few counts of this clone. The rearrangement links TRBV6-5 to TRBJ2-7; 7 bases line up with TRBD1. CDR1 and CDR2 from the germline V gene are MNHEY and SVGAGI. Trimming at V came to 8 bases and at J to 2 bases, leaving 12 bases not matched to a gene. The CDR3 has 15 residues. The CDR3 spells CASGSQNRGAYEQYF. The CDR3, as DNA: TGTGCCAGCGGGTCTCAGAACAGGGGCGCCTACGAGCAGTACTTC.

The V gene is TRBV4-1, the J gene TRBJ1-5; 9 positions agree with TRBD1. V lost 0 bases and J lost 6; bases outside the gene matches: 12. CDR3 length equals 18 residues. Germline V gives CDR1 MGHRA, CDR2 YSYEKL. CDR3 nucleotide sequence: TGCGCCAGCAGCCAAGATGGTCCCACAGGGGGCGCCGGTCAGCCCCAGCATTTT. Encoded protein: CASSQDGPTGGAGQPQHF.

The V call is TRBV21-1, the J call TRBJ1-1. TRBV21-1 is a documented pseudogene. The CDR3 length is 14 residues. The CDR3 DNA is TGTGCCAGCAGCAAGAGGGTTTGGAACACTGAAGCTTTCTTT. The encoded protein is CASSKRVWNTEAFF.

The chain recombines TRBV11-2 with TRBJ2-1; D possibly corresponds to TRBD2 (7 bases). V lost 5 bases, J lost 5 bases, and 16 bases lay in between. CDR3 length: 15 amino acids. CDR1 and CDR2 from the germline V gene are SGHAT and FQNNGV. CDR3 nucleotide sequence: TGTGCCAGCAGCCCATGGGCGGGGGCTGACAATGAGCAGTTCTTC. Its translation: CASSPWAGADNEQFF.

This sequence joins TRBV6-6 and TRBJ2-7; the match to TRBD1 covers 9 bases. Germline V gives CDR1 MNHNY, CDR2 SVGAGI (reference sequence). V shed 5 bases and J 4 bases; nucleotides not matched to a gene: 15. This CDR3 is 17 amino acids long. The CDR3 coding sequence is TGTGCCAGCAGTCACCCTCCCCCCGGGACAGGGCCATACGAGCAGTACTTC. This translates into CASSHPPPGTGPYEQYF.

This clone was seen a handful of times. V and J are TRBV27 and TRBJ1-2; a weak D match, TRBD1 (6 bases). V lost 0 bases and J 0 bases, leaving 11 bases between the germline ends. This CDR3 is 16 amino acids long. The germline V gene encodes CDR1 MNHEY and CDR2 SMNVEV (reference sequence). The chain's CDR3 is CASSLSDRTTNYGYTF. DNA of the CDR3: TGTGCCAGCAGTTTATCGGACAGAACCACTAACTATGGCTACACCTTC.